A single sample gave rise to the 3 T cell receptor beta chains below, sequenced in a study of PD-L1 blockade in urothelial cancer. Using immunoSEQ multiplex PCR, the repertoire was profiled, and TCRdb retains in-frame clones only, with some absent. The table has under 55,000 clones, under 90% seen once. The sample's time point: pretreatment peripheral blood. This material consisted of PBMCs, taken around atezolizumab (anti-PD-L1) treatment. The receptor source for this set is a man between 70 and 80 years old with urothelial cancer.

The chain combines TRBV7-3 with TRBJ2-4, with D possibly being TRBD2 (6 bases). Between the trimmed V and J ends, which lost 5 bases and 9 bases, there was a span of 17 bases. Per germline, CDR1 SGHTA and CDR2 FQGTGA. CDR3 length: 14 residues. The CDR3: CASSLASTGTIQYF. Here the CDR3 DNA reads TGTGCCAGCAGCCTAGCGTCAACGGGAACCATTCAGTACTTC. Filled out from reference TRBV7-3 and TRBJ2-4, the complete variable domain reads GAGVSQTPSNKVTEKGKYVELRCDPISGHTALYWYRQSLGQGPEFLIYFQGTGAADDSGLPNDRFFAVRPEGSVSTLKIQRTERGDSAVYLCASSLASTGTIQYFGAGTRLSVL.

This clone was counted once. This chain uses TRBV25-1 with TRBJ1-1; D is ambiguous. V gave up 0 bases and J gave up 3 bases, with 11 bases separating them. Germline V gene data show CDR1 as MGHDK and CDR2 as SYGVNS. There are 15 residues in the CDR3. The CDR3 DNA reads TGTGCCAGCAGTGAATATGGTAGATATTACACTGAAGCTTTCTTT. Translating it yields CASSEYGRYYTEAFF.

The rearrangement links TRBV30 to TRBJ2-5; the match to TRBD2 covers 7 bases. Trimming took 4 bases from V and 2 from J; bases not matched to a gene: 10. The CDR3 loop spans 15 amino acids. Germline loops: CDR1 GTSNPN, CDR2 SVGIG (reference sequence). Here the CDR3 DNA reads TGTGCCTGGAATGTAGGCGTTAGCGGGCAAGAGACCCAGTACTTC. This encodes CAWNVGVSGQETQYF.